This TCR beta chain was profiled in a study of blood T cell repertoires in COVID-19. Study overall: Samples taken during acute and convalescent COVID-19 were collected in the United States, Italy and Spain. T cells, B-cell-depleted T cells, or PBMCs supplied cDNA or gDNA.

Per germline, CDR1 SGHNT and CDR2 YYREEE (reference sequence). V lost 4 bases, J lost 0 bases, and 19 bases lay in between. The CDR3 loop spans 17 amino acids. Under the authors' procedure: Estimation of nucleated cell counts relied on the amplification of reference gene primers. Method: immunoSEQ multiplex PCR; TCRdb's copy keeps in-frame clones and lacks some. The V and J calls and clone size come from that table; D and trimming were worked out from the DNA. Of around 180,000 clones in the sample, under 85% were seen once. This TCR was sampled from a human donor in a cohort sampled during active COVID-19. The J gene is TRBJ1-2, the V gene TRBV5-4; D perhaps matches TRBD1 (6 bases). The sample consisted of peripheral blood. In DNA, the CDR3 is TGTGCCAGCAGCGGACCCGGGACATCGGGCGCTAACTATGGCTACACCTTC. Translated: CASSGPGTSGANYGYTF. The complete variable domain, with remaining parts taken from reference TRBV5-4 and TRBJ1-2, reads ETGVTQSPTHLIKTRGQQVTLRCSSQSGHNTVSWYQQALGQGPQFIFQYYREEENGRGNFPPRFSGLQFPNYSSELNVNALELDDSALYLCASSGPGTSGANYGYTFGSGTRLTVV.